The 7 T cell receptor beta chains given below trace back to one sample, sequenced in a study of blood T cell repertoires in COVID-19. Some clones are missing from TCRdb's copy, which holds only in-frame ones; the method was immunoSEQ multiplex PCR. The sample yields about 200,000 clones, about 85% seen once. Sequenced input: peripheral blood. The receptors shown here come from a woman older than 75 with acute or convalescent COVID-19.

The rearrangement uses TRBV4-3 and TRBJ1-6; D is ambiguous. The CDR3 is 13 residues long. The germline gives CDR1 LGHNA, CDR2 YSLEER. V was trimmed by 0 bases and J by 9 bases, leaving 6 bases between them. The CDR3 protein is CASSQEQSSPLHF. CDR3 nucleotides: TGCGCCAGCAGCCAAGAACAGAGTTCACCCCTCCACTTT.

As DNA, the CDR3 is TGCGCCAGCAGCTACAAAGGGACAGGGGCTGAAGCTTTCTTT. It specifies CASSYKGTGAEAFF. The chain couples TRBV4-1 to TRBJ1-1; 10 bases line up with TRBD1. V lost 5 bases to trimming and J lost 6 bases; unmatched junction nucleotides: 6. The CDR3 sequence is 14 residues long. Germline CDR1 is MGHRA and CDR2 is YSYEKL.

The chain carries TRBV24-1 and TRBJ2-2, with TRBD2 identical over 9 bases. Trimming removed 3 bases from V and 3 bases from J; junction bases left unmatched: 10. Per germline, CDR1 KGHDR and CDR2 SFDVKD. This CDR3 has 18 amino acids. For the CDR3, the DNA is TGTGCCACCAGTGATCCCTCGACTAGCGGAGCTCACACCGGGGAGCTGTTTTTT. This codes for CATSDPSTSGAHTGELFF.

The chain's CDR3 is CASVTSGSRYNEQFF. Here the CDR3 DNA reads TGTGCCAGCGTGACTAGCGGGAGCCGTTACAATGAGCAGTTCTTC. V and J are TRBV28 and TRBJ2-1; the match to TRBD2 covers 12 bases. The germline gives CDR1 MDHEN, CDR2 SYDVKM. Trimming took 8 bases from V and 4 from J; bases not matched to a gene: 6. The CDR3 extends over 15 amino acids.

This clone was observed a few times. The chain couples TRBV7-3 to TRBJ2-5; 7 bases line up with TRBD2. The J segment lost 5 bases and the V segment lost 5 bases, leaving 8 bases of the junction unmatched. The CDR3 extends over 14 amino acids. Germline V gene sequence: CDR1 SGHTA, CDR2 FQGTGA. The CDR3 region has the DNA TGTGCCAGCAGCCTTAGCGGGCCGGGGGAGACCCAGTACTTC. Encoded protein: CASSLSGPGETQYF. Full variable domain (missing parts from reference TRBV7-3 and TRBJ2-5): GAGVSQTPSNKVTEKGKYVELRCDPISGHTALYWYRQSLGQGPEFLIYFQGTGAADDSGLPNDRFFAVRPEGSVSTLKIQRTERGDSAVYLCASSLSGPGETQYFGPGTRLLVL.

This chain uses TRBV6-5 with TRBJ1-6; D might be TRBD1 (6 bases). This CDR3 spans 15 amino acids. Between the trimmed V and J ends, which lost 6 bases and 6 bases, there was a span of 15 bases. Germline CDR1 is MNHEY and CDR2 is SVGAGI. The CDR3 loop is CASRGGGAANSPLHF. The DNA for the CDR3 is TGTGCCAGCAGAGGGGGGGGCGCCGCTAATTCACCCCTCCACTTT.

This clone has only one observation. Here the CDR3 DNA reads TGTGCCAGCAGCGCAACAGGGGCAGATACGCAGTATTTT. This encodes CASSATGADTQYF. The V and J genes are TRBV5-8 and TRBJ2-3; 7 bases are shared with TRBD1. CDR3 size: 13 residues. The germline CDR1 and CDR2 sequences are SGHTS and YDEGEE. V lost 4 bases, J lost 4 bases, and 3 bases stayed unmatched.